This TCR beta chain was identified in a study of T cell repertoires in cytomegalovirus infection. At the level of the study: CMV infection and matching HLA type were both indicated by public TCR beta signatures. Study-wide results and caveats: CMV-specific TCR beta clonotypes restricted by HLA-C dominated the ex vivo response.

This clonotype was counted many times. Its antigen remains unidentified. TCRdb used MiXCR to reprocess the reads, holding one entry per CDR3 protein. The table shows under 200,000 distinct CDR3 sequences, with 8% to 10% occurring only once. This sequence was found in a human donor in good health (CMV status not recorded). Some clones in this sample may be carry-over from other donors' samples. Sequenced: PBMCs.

The CDR3 DNA is TGTGCCAGCAGTTTGTCGGGGGGTGTCAGTCCAGCTTTCTTT. It encodes CASSLSGGVSPAFF. This chain connects TRBV12-3 or TRBV12-4 to TRBJ1-1, with a possible D match to TRBD1 (5 bases). The CDR3 is 14 residues long. V was shortened by 3 bases and J by 10 bases, with 18 bases between the two germline ends.